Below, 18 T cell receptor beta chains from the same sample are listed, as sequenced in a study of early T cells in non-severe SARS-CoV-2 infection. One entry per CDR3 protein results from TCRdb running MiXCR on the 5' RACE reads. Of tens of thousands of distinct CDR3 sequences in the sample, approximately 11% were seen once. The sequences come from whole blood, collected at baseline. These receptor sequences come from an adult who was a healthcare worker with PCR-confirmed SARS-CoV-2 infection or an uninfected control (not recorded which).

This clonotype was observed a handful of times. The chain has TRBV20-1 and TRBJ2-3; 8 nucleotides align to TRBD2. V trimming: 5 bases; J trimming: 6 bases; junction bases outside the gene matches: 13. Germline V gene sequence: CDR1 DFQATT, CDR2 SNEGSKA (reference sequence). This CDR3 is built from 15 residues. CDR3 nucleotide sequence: TGCAGTGCTCTGGCGGGACTAGATCTTGGGGATACGCAGTATTTT. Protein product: CSALAGLDLGDTQYF.

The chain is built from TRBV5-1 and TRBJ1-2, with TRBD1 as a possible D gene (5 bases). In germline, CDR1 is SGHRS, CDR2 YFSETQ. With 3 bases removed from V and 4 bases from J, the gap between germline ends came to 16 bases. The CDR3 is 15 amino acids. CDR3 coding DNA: TGCGCCAGCAGCTCCTCCGGCGGGACGGGCTATGGCTACACCTTC. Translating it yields CASSSSGGTGYGYTF.

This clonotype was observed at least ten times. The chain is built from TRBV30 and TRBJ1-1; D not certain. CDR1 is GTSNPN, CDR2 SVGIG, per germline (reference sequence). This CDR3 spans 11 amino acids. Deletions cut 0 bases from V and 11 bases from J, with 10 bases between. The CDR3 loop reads CAWSVKRSAFF. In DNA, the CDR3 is TGTGCCTGGAGTGTAAAGCGGTCCGCTTTCTTT.

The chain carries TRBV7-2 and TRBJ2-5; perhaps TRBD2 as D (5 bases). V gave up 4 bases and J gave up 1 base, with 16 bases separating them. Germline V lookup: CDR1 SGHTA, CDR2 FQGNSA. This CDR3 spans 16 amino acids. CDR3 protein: CASSSRVLASQETQYF. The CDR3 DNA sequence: TGTGCCAGCAGCTCCCGTGTCTTAGCGTCCCAAGAGACCCAGTACTTC.

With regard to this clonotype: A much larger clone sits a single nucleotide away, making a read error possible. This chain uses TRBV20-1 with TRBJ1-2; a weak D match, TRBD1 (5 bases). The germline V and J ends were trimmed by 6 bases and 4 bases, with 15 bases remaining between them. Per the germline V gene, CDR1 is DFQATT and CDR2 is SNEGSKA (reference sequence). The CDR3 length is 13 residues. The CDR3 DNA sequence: TGCAGTGCGCCGGGACGGACGATCTATGGCTACACCTTC. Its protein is CSAPGRTIYGYTF.

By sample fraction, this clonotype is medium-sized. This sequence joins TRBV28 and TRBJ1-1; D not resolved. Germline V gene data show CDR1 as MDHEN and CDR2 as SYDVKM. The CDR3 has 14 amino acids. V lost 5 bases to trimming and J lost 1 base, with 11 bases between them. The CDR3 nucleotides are TGTGCCAGCAGTCCCCACAGAAAGAACACTGAAGCTTTCTTT. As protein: CASSPHRKNTEAFF.

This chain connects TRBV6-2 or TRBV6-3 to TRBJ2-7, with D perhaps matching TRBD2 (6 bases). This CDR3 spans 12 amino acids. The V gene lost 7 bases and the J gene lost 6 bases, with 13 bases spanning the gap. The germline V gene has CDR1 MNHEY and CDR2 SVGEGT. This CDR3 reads CASMLGAGEQYF. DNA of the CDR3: TGTGCCAGCATGCTCGGAGCGGGCGAGCAGTACTTC.

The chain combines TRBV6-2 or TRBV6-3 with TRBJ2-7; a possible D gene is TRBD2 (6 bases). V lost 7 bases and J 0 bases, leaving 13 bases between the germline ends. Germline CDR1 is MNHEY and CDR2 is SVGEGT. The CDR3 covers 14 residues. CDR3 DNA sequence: TGTGCCAGCACCAATTCGGACTACTCCTACGAGCAGTACTTC. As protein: CASTNSDYSYEQYF.

The CDR3 coding sequence is TGCAGTGCTTTTTCCGGAGCGCAGTATTTT. It yields the protein CSAFSGAQYF. This chain connects TRBV20-1 to TRBJ2-3; D uncertain. Trimming took 5 bases from V and 10 from J, leaving 10 bases between them. The CDR3 length is 10 residues. CDR1 and CDR2 (germline): DFQATT, SNEGSKA (reference sequence).

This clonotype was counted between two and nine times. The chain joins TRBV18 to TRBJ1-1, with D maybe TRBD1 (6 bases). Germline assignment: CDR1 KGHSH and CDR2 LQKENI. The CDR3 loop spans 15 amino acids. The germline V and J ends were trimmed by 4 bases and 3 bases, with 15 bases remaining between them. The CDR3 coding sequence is TGTGCCAGCTCACGCGATACAGGGCTTGACACTGAAGCTTTCTTT. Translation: CASSRDTGLDTEAFF. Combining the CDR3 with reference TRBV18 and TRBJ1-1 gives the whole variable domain NAGVMQNPRHLVRRRGQEARLRCSPMKGHSHVYWYRQLPEEGLKFMVYLQKENIIDESGMPKERFSAEFPKEGPSILRIQQVVRGDSAAYFCASSRDTGLDTEAFFGQGTRLTVV.

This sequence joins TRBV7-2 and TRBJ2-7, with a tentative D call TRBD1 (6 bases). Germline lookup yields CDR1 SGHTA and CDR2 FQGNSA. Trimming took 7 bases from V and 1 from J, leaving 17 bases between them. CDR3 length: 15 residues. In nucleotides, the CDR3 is TGTGCCAGCACCCCAGGGGTCGACGGGTCCTACGAGCAGTACTTC. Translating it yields CASTPGVDGSYEQYF.

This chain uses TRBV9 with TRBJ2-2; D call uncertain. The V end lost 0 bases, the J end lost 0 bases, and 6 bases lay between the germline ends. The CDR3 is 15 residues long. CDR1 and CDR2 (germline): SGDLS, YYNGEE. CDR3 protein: CASSVVAANTGELFF. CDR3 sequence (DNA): TGTGCCAGCAGCGTAGTCGCGGCGAACACCGGGGAGCTGTTTTTT.

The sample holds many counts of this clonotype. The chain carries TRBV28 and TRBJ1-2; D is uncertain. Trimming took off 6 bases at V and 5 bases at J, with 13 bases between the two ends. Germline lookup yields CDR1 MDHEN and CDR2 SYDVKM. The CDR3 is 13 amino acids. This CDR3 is CASSPLQVYGYTF. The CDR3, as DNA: TGTGCCAGCAGCCCTCTCCAGGTTTATGGCTACACCTTC.

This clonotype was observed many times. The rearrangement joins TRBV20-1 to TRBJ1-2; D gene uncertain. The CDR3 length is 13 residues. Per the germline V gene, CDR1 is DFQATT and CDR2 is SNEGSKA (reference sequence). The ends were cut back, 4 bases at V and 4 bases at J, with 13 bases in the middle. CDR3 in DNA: TGCAGTGCTATCTACGACTTCCGCTATGGCTACACCTTC. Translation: CSAIYDFRYGYTF.

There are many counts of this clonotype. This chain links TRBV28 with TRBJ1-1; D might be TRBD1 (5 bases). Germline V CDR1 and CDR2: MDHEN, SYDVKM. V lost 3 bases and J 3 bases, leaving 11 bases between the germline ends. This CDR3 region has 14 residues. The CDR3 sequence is CASSLGGVDTEAFF. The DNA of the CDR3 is TGTGCCAGCAGTTTGGGGGGAGTGGACACTGAAGCTTTCTTT. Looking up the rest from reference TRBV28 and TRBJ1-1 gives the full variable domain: DVKVTQSSRYLVKRTGEKVFLECVQDMDHENMFWYRQDPGLGLRLIYFSYDVKMKEKGDIPEGYSVSREKKERFSLILESASTNQTSMYLCASSLGGVDTEAFFGQGTRLTVV.

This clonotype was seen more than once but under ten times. The CDR3 reads CASSRTSGRYEQYF. The CDR3 coding sequence is TGTGCCAGCAGCCGGACTAGCGGGCGCTACGAGCAGTACTTC. V and J are TRBV7-8 and TRBJ2-7; 11 nucleotides match TRBD2. Per germline, CDR1 SGHVS and CDR2 FQNEAQ. The CDR3 totals 14 residues. After removal of 5 bases from V and 3 bases from J, the junction contained 3 bases not matched to a gene.

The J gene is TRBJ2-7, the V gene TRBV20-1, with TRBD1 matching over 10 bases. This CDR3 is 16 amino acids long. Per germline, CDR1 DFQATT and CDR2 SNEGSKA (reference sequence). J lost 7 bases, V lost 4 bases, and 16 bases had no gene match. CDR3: CSAITFGTGEGGEQYF. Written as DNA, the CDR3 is TGCAGTGCTATTACTTTCGGGACAGGGGAGGGAGGTGAGCAGTACTTC.

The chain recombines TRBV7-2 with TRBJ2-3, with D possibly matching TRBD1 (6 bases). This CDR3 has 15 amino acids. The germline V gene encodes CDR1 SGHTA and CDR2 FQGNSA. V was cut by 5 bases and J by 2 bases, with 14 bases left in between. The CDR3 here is CASSRRHRDTDTQYF. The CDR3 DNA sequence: TGTGCCAGCAGCAGGCGGCACAGGGACACAGATACGCAGTATTTT.